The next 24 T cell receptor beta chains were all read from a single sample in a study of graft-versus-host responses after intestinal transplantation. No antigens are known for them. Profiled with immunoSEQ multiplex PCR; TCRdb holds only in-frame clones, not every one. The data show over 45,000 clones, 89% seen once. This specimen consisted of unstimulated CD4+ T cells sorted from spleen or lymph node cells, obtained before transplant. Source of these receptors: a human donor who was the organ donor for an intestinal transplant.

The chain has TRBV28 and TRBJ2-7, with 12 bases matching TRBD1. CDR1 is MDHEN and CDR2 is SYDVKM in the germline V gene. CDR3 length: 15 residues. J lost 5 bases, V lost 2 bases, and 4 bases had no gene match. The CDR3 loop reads CASSLLGTGGNEQYF. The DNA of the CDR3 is TGTGCCAGCAGTTTACTCGGGACAGGGGGCAACGAGCAGTACTTC.

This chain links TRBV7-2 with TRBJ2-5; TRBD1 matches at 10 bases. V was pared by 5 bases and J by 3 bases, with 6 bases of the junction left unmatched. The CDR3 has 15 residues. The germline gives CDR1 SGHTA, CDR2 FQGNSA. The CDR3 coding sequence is TGTGCCAGCAGCCCCGACAGGGGGCGGGAAGAGACCCAGTACTTC. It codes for CASSPDRGREETQYF.

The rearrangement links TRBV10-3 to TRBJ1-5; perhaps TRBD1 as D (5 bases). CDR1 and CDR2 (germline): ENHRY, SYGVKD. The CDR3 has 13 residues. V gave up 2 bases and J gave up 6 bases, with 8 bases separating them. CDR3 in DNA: TGTGCCATCAGTGAGGAAGGGGTTCAGCCCCAGCATTTT. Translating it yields CAISEEGVQPQHF.

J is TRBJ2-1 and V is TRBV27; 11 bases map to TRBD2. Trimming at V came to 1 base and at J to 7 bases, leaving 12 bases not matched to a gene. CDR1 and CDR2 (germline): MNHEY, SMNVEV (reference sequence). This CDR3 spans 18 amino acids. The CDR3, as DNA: TGTGCCAGCAGTTTATTGGTATGGGGAACTAGCGGGAGTAATGAGCAGTTCTTC. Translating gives CASSLLVWGTSGSNEQFF.

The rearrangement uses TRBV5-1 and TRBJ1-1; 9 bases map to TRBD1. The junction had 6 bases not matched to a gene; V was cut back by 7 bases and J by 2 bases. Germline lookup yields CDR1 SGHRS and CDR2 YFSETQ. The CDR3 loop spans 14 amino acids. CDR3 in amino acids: CASGDRASNTEAFF. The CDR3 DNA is TGCGCCAGCGGGGACAGGGCCAGTAACACTGAAGCTTTCTTT.

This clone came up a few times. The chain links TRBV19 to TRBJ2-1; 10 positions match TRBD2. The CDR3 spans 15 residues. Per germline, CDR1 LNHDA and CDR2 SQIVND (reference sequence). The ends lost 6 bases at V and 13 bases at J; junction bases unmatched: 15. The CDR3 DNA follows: TGTGCCAGTAGCATCCGGACTAGCGGCACCGTGGACCAGTTCTTC. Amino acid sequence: CASSIRTSGTVDQFF.

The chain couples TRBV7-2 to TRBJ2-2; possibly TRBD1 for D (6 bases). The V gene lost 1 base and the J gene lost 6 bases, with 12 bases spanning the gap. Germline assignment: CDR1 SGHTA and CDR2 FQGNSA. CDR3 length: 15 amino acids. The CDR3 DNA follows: TGTGCCAGCAGCTTAGTGTTGACAGGATCCGGGGAGCTGTTTTTT. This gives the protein CASSLVLTGSGELFF.

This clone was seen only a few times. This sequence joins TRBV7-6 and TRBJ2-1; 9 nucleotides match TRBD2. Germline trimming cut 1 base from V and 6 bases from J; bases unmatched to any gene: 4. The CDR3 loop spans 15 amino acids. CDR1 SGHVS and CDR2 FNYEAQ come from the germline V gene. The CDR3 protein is CASSLDGGRGNEQFF. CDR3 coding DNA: TGTGCCAGCAGCTTAGACGGCGGGAGGGGCAATGAGCAGTTCTTC.

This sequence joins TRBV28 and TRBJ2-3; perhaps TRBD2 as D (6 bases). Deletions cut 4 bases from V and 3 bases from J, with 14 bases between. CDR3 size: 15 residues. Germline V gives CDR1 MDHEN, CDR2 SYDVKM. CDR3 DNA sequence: TGTGCCAGCAGTTACTCCGGGACTCTAACAGATACGCAGTATTTT. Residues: CASSYSGTLTDTQYF.

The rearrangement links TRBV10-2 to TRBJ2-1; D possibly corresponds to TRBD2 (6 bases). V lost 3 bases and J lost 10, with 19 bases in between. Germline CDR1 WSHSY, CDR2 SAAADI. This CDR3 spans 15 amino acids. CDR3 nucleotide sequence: TGCGCCAGCAGTGACCTTGGCGGGAAATTCGGAGAGCAGTTCTTC. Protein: CASSDLGGKFGEQFF.

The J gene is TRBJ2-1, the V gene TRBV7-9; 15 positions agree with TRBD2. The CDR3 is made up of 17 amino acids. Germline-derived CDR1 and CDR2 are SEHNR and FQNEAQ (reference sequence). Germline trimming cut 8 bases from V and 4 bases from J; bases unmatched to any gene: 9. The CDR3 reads CASRPGLAGGSYNEQFF. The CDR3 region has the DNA TGTGCCAGCCGACCAGGACTAGCGGGAGGGTCTTACAATGAGCAGTTCTTC.

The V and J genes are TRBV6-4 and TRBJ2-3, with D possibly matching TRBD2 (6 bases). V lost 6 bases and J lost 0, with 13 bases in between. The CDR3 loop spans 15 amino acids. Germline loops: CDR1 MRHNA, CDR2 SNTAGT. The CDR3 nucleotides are TGTGCCAGCAGCTTGGTAGCGGATAGCACAGATACGCAGTATTTT. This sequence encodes CASSLVADSTDTQYF.

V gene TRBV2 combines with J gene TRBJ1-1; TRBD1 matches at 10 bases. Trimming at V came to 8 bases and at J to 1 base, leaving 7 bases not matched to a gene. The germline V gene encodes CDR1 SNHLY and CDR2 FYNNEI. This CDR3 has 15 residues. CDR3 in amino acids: CASVSRQGANTEAFF. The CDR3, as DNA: TGTGCCAGCGTATCCCGACAGGGGGCGAACACTGAAGCTTTCTTT.

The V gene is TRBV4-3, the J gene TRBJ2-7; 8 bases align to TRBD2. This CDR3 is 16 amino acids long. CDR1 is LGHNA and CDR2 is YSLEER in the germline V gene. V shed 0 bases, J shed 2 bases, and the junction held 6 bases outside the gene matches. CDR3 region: CASSQDWTSSPYEQYF. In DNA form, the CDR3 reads TGCGCCAGCAGCCAAGATTGGACTAGCAGCCCCTACGAGCAGTACTTC.

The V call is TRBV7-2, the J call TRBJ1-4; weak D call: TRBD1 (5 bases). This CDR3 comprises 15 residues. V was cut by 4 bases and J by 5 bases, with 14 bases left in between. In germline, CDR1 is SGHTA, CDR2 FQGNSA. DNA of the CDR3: TGTGCCAGCAGCTCAGTCAGGGCAGCGAATGAAAAACTGTTTTTT. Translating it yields CASSSVRAANEKLFF.

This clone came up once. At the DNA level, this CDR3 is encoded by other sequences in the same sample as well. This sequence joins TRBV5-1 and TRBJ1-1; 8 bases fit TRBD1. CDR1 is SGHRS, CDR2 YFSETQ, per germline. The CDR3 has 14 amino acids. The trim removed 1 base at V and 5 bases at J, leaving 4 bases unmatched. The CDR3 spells CASSLRQGNTEAFF. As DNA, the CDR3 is TGCGCCAGCAGCTTGCGACAGGGGAATACTGAAGCTTTCTTT.

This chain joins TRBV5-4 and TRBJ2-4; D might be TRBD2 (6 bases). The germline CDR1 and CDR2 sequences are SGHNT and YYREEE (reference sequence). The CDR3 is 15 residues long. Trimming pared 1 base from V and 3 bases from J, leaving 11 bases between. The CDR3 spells CASSLRREGKNIQYF. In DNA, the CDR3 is TGTGCCAGCAGCTTGCGGCGGGAAGGCAAAAACATTCAGTACTTC.

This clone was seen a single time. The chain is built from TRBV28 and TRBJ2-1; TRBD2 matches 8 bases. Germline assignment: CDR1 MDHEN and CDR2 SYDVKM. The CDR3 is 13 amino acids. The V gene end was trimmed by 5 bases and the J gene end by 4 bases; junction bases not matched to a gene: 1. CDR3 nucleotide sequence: TGTGCCAGCAGTAGACTAGCGTACAATGAGCAGTTCTTC. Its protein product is CASSRLAYNEQFF.

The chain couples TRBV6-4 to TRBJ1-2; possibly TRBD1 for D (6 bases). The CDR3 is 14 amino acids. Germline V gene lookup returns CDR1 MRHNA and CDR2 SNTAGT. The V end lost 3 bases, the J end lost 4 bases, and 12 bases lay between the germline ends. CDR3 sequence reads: CASSDRGGAYGYTF. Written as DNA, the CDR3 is TGTGCCAGCAGTGATAGGGGGGGTGCCTATGGCTACACCTTC.

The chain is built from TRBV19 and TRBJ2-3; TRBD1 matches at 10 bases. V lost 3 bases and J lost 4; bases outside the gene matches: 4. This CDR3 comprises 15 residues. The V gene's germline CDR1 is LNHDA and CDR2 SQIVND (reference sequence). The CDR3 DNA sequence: TGTGCCAGTAGTATTAGACAGGGGGCTGCAGATACGCAGTATTTT. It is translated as CASSIRQGAADTQYF.

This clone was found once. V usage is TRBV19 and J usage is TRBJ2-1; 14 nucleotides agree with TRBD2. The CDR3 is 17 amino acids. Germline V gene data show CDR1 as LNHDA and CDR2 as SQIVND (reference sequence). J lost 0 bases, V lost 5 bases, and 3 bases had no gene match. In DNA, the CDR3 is TGTGCCAGTAGTCAGACTAGCGGGAGGGCCTCCTACAATGAGCAGTTCTTC. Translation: CASSQTSGRASYNEQFF.

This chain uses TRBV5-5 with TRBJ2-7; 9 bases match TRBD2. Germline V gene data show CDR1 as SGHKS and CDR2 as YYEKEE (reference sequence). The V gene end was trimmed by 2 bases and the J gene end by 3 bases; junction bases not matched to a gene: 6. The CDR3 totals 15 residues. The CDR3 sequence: CASSFSGLAYYEQYF. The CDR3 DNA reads TGTGCCAGCAGCTTCTCGGGACTAGCCTACTACGAGCAGTACTTC. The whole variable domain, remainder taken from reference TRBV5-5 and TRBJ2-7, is DAGVTQSPTHLIKTRGQQVTLRCSPISGHKSVSWYQQVLGQGPQFIFQYYEKEERGRGNFPDRFSARQFPNYSSELNVNALLLGDSALYLCASSFSGLAYYEQYFGPGTRLTVT.

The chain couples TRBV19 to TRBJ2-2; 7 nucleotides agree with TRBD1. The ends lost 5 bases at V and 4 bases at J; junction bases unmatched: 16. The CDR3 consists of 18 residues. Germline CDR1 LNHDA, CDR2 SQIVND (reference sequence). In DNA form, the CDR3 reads TGTGCCAGTAGTTCCCCGACAGGGAGAGTGATTAGCACCGGGGAGCTGTTTTTT. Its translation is CASSSPTGRVISTGELFF.

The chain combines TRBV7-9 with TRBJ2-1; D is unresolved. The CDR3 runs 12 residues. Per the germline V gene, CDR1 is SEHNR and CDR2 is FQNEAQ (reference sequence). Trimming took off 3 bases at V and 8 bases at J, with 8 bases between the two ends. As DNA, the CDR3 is TGTGCCAGCAGCTTCACTTTAGATGAGCAGTTCTTC. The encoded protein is CASSFTLDEQFF.